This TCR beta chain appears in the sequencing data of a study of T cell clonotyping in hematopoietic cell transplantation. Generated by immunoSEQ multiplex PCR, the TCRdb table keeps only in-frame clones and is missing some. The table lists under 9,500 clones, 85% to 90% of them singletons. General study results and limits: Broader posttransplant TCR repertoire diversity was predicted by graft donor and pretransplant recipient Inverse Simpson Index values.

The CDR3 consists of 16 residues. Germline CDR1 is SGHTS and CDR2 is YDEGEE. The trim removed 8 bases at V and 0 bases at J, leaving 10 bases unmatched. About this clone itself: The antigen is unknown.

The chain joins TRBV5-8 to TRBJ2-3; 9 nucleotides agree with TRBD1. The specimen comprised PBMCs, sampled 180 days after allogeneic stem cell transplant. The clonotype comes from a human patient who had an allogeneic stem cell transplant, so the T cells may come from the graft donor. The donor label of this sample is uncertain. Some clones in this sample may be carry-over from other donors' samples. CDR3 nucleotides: TGTGCCAGAGCTTATGGGACAGGGAGTAGCACAGATACGCAGTATTTT. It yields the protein CARAYGTGSSTDTQYF.